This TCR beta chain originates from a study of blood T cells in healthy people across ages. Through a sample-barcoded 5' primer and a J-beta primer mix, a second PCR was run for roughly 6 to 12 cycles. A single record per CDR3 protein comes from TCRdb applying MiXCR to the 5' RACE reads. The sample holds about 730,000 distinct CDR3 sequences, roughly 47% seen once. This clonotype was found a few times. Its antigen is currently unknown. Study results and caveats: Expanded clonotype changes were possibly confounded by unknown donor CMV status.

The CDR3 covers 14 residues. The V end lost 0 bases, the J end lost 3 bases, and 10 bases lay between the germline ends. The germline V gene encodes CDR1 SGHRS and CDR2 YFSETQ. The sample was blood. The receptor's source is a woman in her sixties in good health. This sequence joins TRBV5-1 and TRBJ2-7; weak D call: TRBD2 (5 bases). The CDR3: CASSLVSSYYEQYF. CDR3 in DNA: TGCGCCAGCAGCTTGGTTTCTAGCTACTACGAGCAGTACTTC.